This T cell receptor (beta chain) is drawn from a study of cytomegalovirus exposure and HLA in healthy donors. Study summary: Some 180 million T cells yielded 100 million or so unique TCR beta sequences in earlier analysis. Of more than 350 genotyped donors, around 76% clustered with self-reported Caucasian donors.

Study-level results: Clonal expansion, a later analysis showed, was greater in HLA-associated TCR beta chains than in equally common others. There were some public TCRs occurring in many donors, but most TCR sequences were rare.

A multiplex PCR was run with 60 Vbeta primers and 13 Jbeta primers. Sequencing used immunoSEQ multiplex PCR; TCRdb keeps in-frame clones, though not all of them. The sample includes over 150,000 clones, around four fifths seen only once; the top ten take about 4%. This CDR3 has 16 amino acids. Germline CDR1 is SGHNT and CDR2 is YYREEE (reference sequence). This clone has a single count. Its antigen is not identified. Compared with germline, one end of the junction differs, possibly owing to a read error. The sample taken for sequencing was PBMCs. The chain recombines TRBV5-4 with TRBJ2-6; a possible D gene is TRBD1 (5 bases). This sequence originates from a woman aged 55-69 years in good health and CMV-seropositive. CDR3 amino acids: CASSLWGSSGANGLTF. DNA for the CDR3: TGTGCCAGCAGCTTGTGGGGTAGCTCTGGGGCCAACGGCCTGACTTTC.